The sequence of this TCR beta chain was determined in a study of chemoradiotherapy in HPV16-positive cancers. Study-level information: Two HPV16-positive patients' cells yielded candidate HPV-specific clones and common motifs. Whole-study findings and limits: For HPV16-positive patients, expanding HPV-responsive T cells associated with longer recurrence-free survival.

Over chemoradiotherapy, repertoires were sampled more than once. With regard to this clone: The antigen is not known.

Profiled with immunoSEQ multiplex PCR; TCRdb holds only in-frame clones, not every one. The sample has 900 to 1,100 clones, about nine tenths seen once. This TCR was recovered from a human donor with HPV-associated anogenital cancer. Specimen: tumor tissue, collected from a patient who underwent chemoradiotherapy.

CDR3 coding DNA: TGTGCCAGCAGCTTAGGCTTCAGAGGGGGAAACACTGAAGCTTTCTTT. Protein sequence: CASSLGFRGGNTEAFF. The chain links TRBV7-8 to TRBJ1-1; TRBD1 is a possible D gene (6 bases). The CDR3 totals 16 residues. V was cut by 1 base and J by 2 bases, with 14 bases left in between. Germline V CDR1 and CDR2: SGHVS, FQNEAQ.